The clone carrying this T cell receptor beta chain showed up just a few times. These data come from a study of control samples from healthy donors and cancer patients. Clones were sequenced by immunoSEQ multiplex PCR, and TCRdb holds only the in-frame ones, with some missing. The repertoire consists of some 58,000 clones, with roughly 86% occurring once and the leading ten covering approximately 12%. Germline assignment: CDR1 LNHNV and CDR2 YYDKDF (reference sequence). The CDR3 runs to 14 residues. Trimming left V 0 bases short and J 6 bases short, with 11 bases between. This TCR came from a woman aged 55-70 years with lung cancer. The rearrangement uses TRBV15 and TRBJ1-1; D perhaps matches TRBD1 (5 bases). The sample consisted of PBMCs. CDR3 sequence reads: CATSRENRGSEAFF. The CDR3 DNA follows: TGTGCCACCAGCAGAGAGAACCGGGGGTCTGAAGCTTTCTTT.